The rows below give T cell receptor beta chains drawn from one sample of a study of CD8 T cells in Susac syndrome. TCRdb re-called the immunoSEQ multiplex PCR reads through MiXCR, storing one row per CDR3 protein. The sample has 250,000 to 300,000 distinct CDR3 sequences, 70% to 90% seen once. Sequencing was done on a sample of CD8+ T cells from PBMCs. These receptors were collected from a human donor with multiple sclerosis. Each CDR3 is given with its conserved first and last residue. Each record gives: V gene, J gene, clone size, D gene, CDR3 DNA, CDR3 protein. The D gene is left open where the match is weak. Clone size is stated in some rows and not others, as once, few, many or a class when expanded.

TRBV27,TRBJ2-3,NA,TRBD2,TGTGCCAGCAGTAATTGGACTAGCGGGCCCAGCAGCACAGATACGCAGTATTTT,CASSNWTSGPSSTDTQYF
TRBV19,TRBJ2-7,NA,TRBD2,TGTGCCAGTAGTCTTGGACTAGCGGAGTACTACGAGCAGTACTTC,CASSLGLAEYYEQYF
TRBV6-5,TRBJ1-1,NA,NA,TGTGCCAGCAGTCCCCGGGGGGGGGCCCGTGAAGCTTTCTTT,CASSPRGGAREAFF
TRBV6-2/TRBV6-3,TRBJ2-7,NA,NA,TGTGCCAGCACCCCGGGCGGAGAGCAGTACTTC,CASTPGGEQYF
TRBV6-1,TRBJ2-3,NA,TRBD2,TGTGCCAGCAGTCTTCTAGCGGGAGCCTCAGATACGCAGTATTTT,CASSLLAGASDTQYF
TRBV9,TRBJ2-7,few,TRBD2,TGTGCCAGCAGCGTTAGCGGGAAAGTGGACGAGCAGTACTTC,CASSVSGKVDEQYF
TRBV18,TRBJ1-1,NA,NA,TGTGCCAGCTCACCACCGGGGGGCCCGGGCACTGAAGCTTTCTTT,CASSPPGGPGTEAFF
TRBV10-3,TRBJ2-5,NA,NA,TGTGCCATCAGTGAGTCAGCTGCAGCGAGACAAGAGACCCAGTACTTC,CAISESAAARQETQYF
TRBV11-2,TRBJ1-1,NA,NA,TGTGCCAGCAGCTTACCCTGGGCCCCGAACACTGAAGCTTTCTTT,CASSLPWAPNTEAFF
TRBV12-3/TRBV12-4,TRBJ1-4,once,NA,TGTGCCAGCAGACCGGGACAATCGAACGAAAAACTGTTTTTT,CASRPGQSNEKLFF
TRBV25-1,TRBJ1-2,NA,NA,TGTGCCAGCAGTGATGAGGGGTATGGCTACACCTTC,CASSDEGYGYTF
TRBV7-8,TRBJ1-3,NA,TRBD1,TGTGCCAGCAGCCTAGCCCGGACAGGGACTGGAAACACCATATATTTT,CASSLARTGTGNTIYF
TRBV4-3,TRBJ2-7,once,NA,TGCGCCAGCAGCCCCGGGACTGGGTTACCCGAGCAGTACTTC,CASSPGTGLPEQYF
TRBV5-6,TRBJ2-2,NA,NA,TGTGCCAGCAGCTTCGAAGCGCGCCCGAACACCGGGGAGCTGTTTTTT,CASSFEARPNTGELFF
TRBV2,TRBJ1-4,NA,NA,TGTGCCAGCAGGGCTGACAGAGCAACTAATGAAAAACTGTTTTTT,CASRADRATNEKLFF
TRBV7-2,TRBJ2-1,once,NA,TGTGCCAGCAGCTACGGAGCCCCCAATGAGCAGTTCTTC,CASSYGAPNEQFF
TRBV4-1,TRBJ2-3,NA,NA,TGCGCCAGCAGCCAAGTGGTCGGGATGCCCACAGATACGCAGTATTTT,CASSQVVGMPTDTQYF
TRBV7-9,TRBJ2-2,NA,NA,TGTGCCAGCAGCTTAGTGGTTTCGAAGGACGGGGAGCTGTTTTTT,CASSLVVSKDGELFF
TRBV7-9,TRBJ2-3,NA,TRBD2,TGTGCCAGCAGCTCCTCCGGGGGGGAGGGAACAGATACGCAGTATTTT,CASSSSGGEGTDTQYF
TRBV6-1,TRBJ2-1,once,NA,TGTGCCAGCAGTGTTGATGAGCAGTTCTTC,CASSVDEQFF
TRBV3-1,TRBJ2-1,NA,TRBD2,TGTGCCGGCAGGGGACTAGCGGGAGAAGGGGCCTACAATGAGCAGTTCTTC,CAGRGLAGEGAYNEQFF
TRBV11-1,TRBJ1-2,NA,TRBD1,TGTGCCAGCAGCCTTCCGCTTGCCGTGGAGACAGGGGATCGAGTTAACTATGGCTACACCTTC,CASSLPLAVETGDRVNYGYTF
TRBV7-9,TRBJ1-2,many,TRBD1,TGTGCCAGCAGCACTCGCGGACAGGGCAACTATGGCTACACCTTC,CASSTRGQGNYGYTF
TRBV7-2,TRBJ1-4,NA,TRBD1,TGTGCCAGCGGGACAGCCCTGGGGGCTAATGAAAAACTGTTTTTT,CASGTALGANEKLFF
TRBV11-1,TRBJ2-5,once,NA,TGTGCCAGCAGCTTAATCTCCGTGGGATCACCCCCAGAACAAGAGACCCAGTACTTC,CASSLISVGSPPEQETQYF
TRBV5-4,TRBJ2-7,NA,TRBD2,TGTGCCAGCAGCTTGTTTACTAGCGGCCTCTACGAGCAGTACTTC,CASSLFTSGLYEQYF
TRBV7-2,TRBJ2-5,few,NA,TGTGCCAGCAGCTTTATCTTGAGCGACGGGACCCAGTACTTC,CASSFILSDGTQYF
TRBV20-1,TRBJ2-1,NA,NA,TGCAGTGCTAGTCAGGTCAATGAGCAGTTCTTC,CSASQVNEQFF
TRBV28,TRBJ2-2,once,NA,TGTGCCAGCAGTTGGGGGCTAGGAACCACCGGGGAGCTGTTTTTT,CASSWGLGTTGELFF
TRBV9,TRBJ2-1,NA,NA,TGTGCCAGCAGCCCAAACCGACAGACCTACAATGAGCAGTTCTTC,CASSPNRQTYNEQFF
TRBV7-6,TRBJ2-1,once,TRBD1,TGTGCCAGCAGCCTGGGACAGATCTATTACAATGAGCAGTTCTTC,CASSLGQIYYNEQFF
TRBV27,TRBJ2-2,NA,NA,TGTGCCAGCAGTTTATCGGGGGTAGCTACCGGGGAGCTGTTTTTT,CASSLSGVATGELFF
TRBV4-3,TRBJ1-2,NA,TRBD1,TGCGCCAGCAGCCGCCTGACAGGGATCGCTGATGGCTACACCTTC,CASSRLTGIADGYTF
TRBV29-1,TRBJ1-1,NA,NA,TGCAGCGTTGATATCGGGGTTATAGACACTGAAGCTTTCTTT,CSVDIGVIDTEAFF
TRBV12-5,TRBJ2-5,NA,NA,TGTGCTAGTGTTTTGGCTACCGGGGAGGACGAGACCCAGTACTTC,CASVLATGEDETQYF
TRBV30,TRBJ2-4,NA,TRBD2,TGTGCCTGGAGTGAGCCGGGACTAGCAAAAAACATTCAGTACTTC,CAWSEPGLAKNIQYF
TRBV9,TRBJ1-5,NA,NA,TGTGCCAGCAGCGTAGGAGGGGGACTGTATCAGCCCCAGCATTTT,CASSVGGGLYQPQHF
TRBV7-9,TRBJ2-7,NA,NA,TGTGCCAGCAGCTTCCCCCTGCAGGGGTTCGACGAGCAGTACTTC,CASSFPLQGFDEQYF
TRBV7-9,TRBJ2-5,NA,TRBD1,TGTGCCAGCACCCCGGGACAGGAGCAAGAGACCCAGTACTTC,CASTPGQEQETQYF
TRBV9,TRBJ2-7,NA,TRBD1,TGTGCCAGCAGCGAGGGACAGGTAGCCTACGAGCAGTACTTC,CASSEGQVAYEQYF
TRBV29-1,TRBJ2-5,NA,TRBD2,TGCAGCGTTGAAGATAGGGGTCCTGGGGGGGCCCAGTACTTC,CSVEDRGPGGAQYF
TRBV4-1,TRBJ2-7,few,TRBD1,TGCGCCAGCAGCCCGACCGGGACAGGGGGCGGCGAGCAGTACTTC,CASSPTGTGGGEQYF
TRBV4-1,TRBJ2-7,NA,TRBD2,TGCGCCAGCAGCCAAGATCGGGCTAGCGGCGCCTACGAGCAGTACTTC,CASSQDRASGAYEQYF
TRBV25-1,TRBJ2-1,NA,NA,TGTGCCAGCGGGGGGAGTATGTACAATGAGCAGTTCTTC,CASGGSMYNEQFF
TRBV25-1,TRBJ2-5,NA,TRBD1,TGTGCCAGCAGTGAGGGGACAGAACAAGAGACCCAGTACTTC,CASSEGTEQETQYF
TRBV21-1,TRBJ2-7,NA,NA,TGTGCCAGCAGCAAACCGGGGGGACTACCAAATATCGAGCAGTACTTC,CASSKPGGLPNIEQYF
TRBV2,TRBJ2-1,NA,NA,TGTGCCAGCAGTGAAGCAGTGGCAGGGTGCAATGAGCAGTTCTTC,CASSEAVAGCNEQFF
TRBV30,TRBJ1-1,NA,TRBD1,TGTGCCTGGAGTAGGACAGGGGACACTGAAGCTTTCTTT,CAWSRTGDTEAFF
TRBV3-1,TRBJ2-1,NA,NA,TGTGCCAGCAGCCAGGGACTTATATACAATGAGCAGTTCTTC,CASSQGLIYNEQFF
TRBV27,TRBJ2-1,NA,TRBD2,TGTGCCAGCAGTGTGGGACTAGCGGGTCTCAGCTCCTACAATGAGCAGTTCTTC,CASSVGLAGLSSYNEQFF
TRBV12-3/TRBV12-4,TRBJ2-5,few,NA,TGTGCCAGCAGTTCCGCCGGCCAAGAGACCCAGTACTTC,CASSSAGQETQYF